This entry lists 17 T cell receptor beta chains sequenced from one sample in a study of shared clonotypes between healthy human individuals. Some clones are missing from TCRdb's copy, which holds only in-frame ones; the method was immunoSEQ multiplex PCR. The sample has nearly 1,000,000 clones, about 80% seen once. The specimen sequenced was memory CD4+ T cells sorted from blood. Subset specified: CD45RA-negative fraction. The receptor source for this set is a man aged 18-30 years in good health.

This sequence joins TRBV6-5 and TRBJ2-3, with no clear D. In germline, CDR1 is MNHEY, CDR2 SVGAGI. V gave up 2 bases and J gave up 4 bases, with 13 bases separating them. CDR3 length: 15 residues. The CDR3 region is CASSYPQSGADTQYF. In DNA, the CDR3 is TGTGCCAGCAGTTACCCCCAGTCAGGCGCAGATACGCAGTATTTT.

A remark on this clone: Within the sample, other DNA sequences also encode this same CDR3. This chain links TRBV7-9 with TRBJ2-5; 10 nucleotides line up with TRBD2. The V gene's germline CDR1 is SEHNR and CDR2 FQNEAQ (reference sequence). CDR3 length: 15 amino acids. Germline trimming cut 2 bases from V and 3 bases from J; bases unmatched to any gene: 3. The CDR3 spells CASSLRLAGEETQYF. In DNA form, the CDR3 reads TGTGCCAGCAGCTTAAGGCTAGCGGGGGAAGAGACCCAGTACTTC.

This clone was detected once. The chain couples TRBV10-1 to TRBJ2-6; D possibly corresponds to TRBD1 (5 bases). CDR3 length equals 16 residues. The germline V gene encodes CDR1 WNHNN and CDR2 SYGVQD (reference sequence). Between the trimmed V and J ends, which lost 3 bases and 0 bases, there was a span of 9 bases. The CDR3: CASSDGQGSGANVLTF. In DNA form, the CDR3 reads TGCGCCAGCAGTGATGGTCAGGGCTCTGGGGCCAACGTCCTGACTTTC.

The J gene is TRBJ2-3, the V gene TRBV25-1, with TRBD2 matching 7 bases. Germline-derived CDR1 and CDR2 are MGHDK and SYGVNS. V lost 1 base to trimming and J lost 3 bases; unmatched junction nucleotides: 7. The CDR3 is 16 amino acids. CDR3 DNA: TGTGCCAGCAGTGAATCCAGCGGGAAGGATACAGATACGCAGTATTTT. This sequence encodes CASSESSGKDTDTQYF. The variable domain in full, completed from reference TRBV25-1 and TRBJ2-3, reads EADIYQTPRYLVIGTGKKITLECSQTMGHDKMYWYQQDPGMELHLIHYSYGVNSTEKGDLSSESTVSRIRTEHFPLTLESARPSHTSQYLCASSESSGKDTDTQYFGPGTRLTVL.

The J gene is TRBJ2-5, the V gene TRBV18, with D possibly being TRBD2 (5 bases). The germline V gene has CDR1 KGHSH and CDR2 LQKENI. The CDR3 runs 12 residues. Trimming removed 3 bases at V and 7 bases at J, with 9 bases between. CDR3 residues: CASSPERGTQYF. The CDR3 coding sequence is TGTGCCAGCTCACCGGAACGGGGGACCCAGTACTTC.

The chain is built from TRBV9 and TRBJ2-5; D perhaps matches TRBD2 (6 bases). Germline V gives CDR1 SGDLS, CDR2 YYNGEE. The V end was cut by 0 bases, the J end by 0 bases, with 12 bases between. There are 16 residues in the CDR3. The CDR3 is CASSVGVAAYQETQYF. The CDR3 DNA is TGTGCCAGCAGCGTAGGGGTAGCGGCATACCAAGAGACCCAGTACTTC.

The chain uses TRBV5-1 and TRBJ1-3; 10 positions agree with TRBD1. The V gene's germline CDR1 is SGHRS and CDR2 YFSETQ. This CDR3 contains 16 residues. J was trimmed by 3 bases and V by 0 bases; bases with no gene match: 3. DNA of the CDR3: TGCGCCAGCAGCTTGGAGGGACAGGGGCTTGGAAACACCATATATTTT. It yields the protein CASSLEGQGLGNTIYF.

The table lists this clone with a count of one. V and J are TRBV5-1 and TRBJ2-5; 9 bases align to TRBD2. Trimming removed 4 bases from V and 3 bases from J; junction bases left unmatched: 1. CDR3 length equals 13 residues. The germline V gene encodes CDR1 SGHRS and CDR2 YFSETQ. This CDR3 reads CASSVAGEETQYF. The CDR3 region has the DNA TGCGCCAGCAGCGTAGCGGGAGAAGAGACCCAGTACTTC.

DNA of the CDR3: TGTGCCAGCAGTGACCGACAGGGGGCTGAGAGCGGAGCTTTCTTT. This codes for CASSDRQGAESGAFF. The chain carries TRBV6-1 and TRBJ1-1; 10 bases map to TRBD1. Germline-derived CDR1 and CDR2 are MNHNS and SASEGT. V lost 3 bases and J lost 10; bases outside the gene matches: 11. CDR3 length: 15 amino acids.

To note about this clone: The junction differs from germline at one of its ends, possibly a read error. The V call is TRBV7-7, the J call TRBJ2-1, with TRBD1 as a possible D gene (6 bases). The CDR3 has 13 amino acids. Germline CDR1 SSHAT, CDR2 FNYEAQ (reference sequence). The CDR3 coding sequence is TGTGCTAGCAGCTTAGAATTCAGGGGTGAGCAGTTCTTC. It codes for CASSLEFRGEQFF.

The chain uses TRBV2 and TRBJ2-1, with 9 bases fitting TRBD1. Germline CDR1 reads SNHLY; CDR2 reads FYNNEI. The CDR3 sequence is 14 residues long. With 8 bases clipped from V and 3 bases from J, the junction kept 5 bases outside the gene matches. This CDR3 is CASWDRASYNEQFF. The CDR3 nucleotides read TGTGCCAGCTGGGACAGGGCAAGCTACAATGAGCAGTTCTTC.

Points on this clone: Additional DNA sequences in this sample encode the identical CDR3. This sequence joins TRBV20-1 and TRBJ2-3; no definite D call. The V end lost 6 bases, the J end lost 0 bases, and 1 base lay between the germline ends. The CDR3 is 10 amino acids. Germline V CDR1 and CDR2: DFQATT, SNEGSKA (reference sequence). CDR3: CSASTDTQYF. In DNA, the CDR3 is TGCAGTGCAAGCACAGATACGCAGTATTTT.

The chain is built from TRBV29-1 and TRBJ1-5; 8 bases are shared with TRBD1. The CDR3 runs to 13 residues. Unmatched junction bases numbered 6, after V lost 7 bases and J lost 4 bases. Germline-derived CDR1 and CDR2 are SQVTM and ANQGSEA. CDR3 sequence: CSARTGSNQPQHF. Here the CDR3 DNA reads TGCAGCGCCCGGACAGGGTCAAATCAGCCCCAGCATTTT.

This chain connects TRBV5-6 to TRBJ2-1; D is perhaps TRBD2 (6 bases). The CDR3 totals 16 residues. CDR1 and CDR2 (germline): SGHDT, YYEEEE. V was clipped by 4 bases and J by 8 bases, with 22 bases between them. CDR3 residues: CASSRTEGLIGDEQFF. In DNA, the CDR3 is TGTGCCAGCAGCCGGACGGAGGGCTTAATAGGCGATGAGCAGTTCTTC.

The V gene is TRBV13, the J gene TRBJ2-5; D is tentatively TRBD1 or TRBD2 (6 bases each). The CDR3 is 16 amino acids. Germline V CDR1 and CDR2: PRHDT, FYEKMQ (reference sequence). Trimming took off 5 bases at V and 5 bases at J, with 21 bases between the two ends. The CDR3 coding sequence is TGTGCCAGCAGCCGGATCAGCGGTGGGGGGCCGGAGACCCAGTACTTC. Translated, it gives CASSRISGGGPETQYF.

The chain joins TRBV27 to TRBJ1-2; possible D gene TRBD1, 5 bases. The CDR3 sequence is 13 residues long. Deletions cut 2 bases from V and 7 bases from J, with 11 bases between. Germline CDR1 reads MNHEY; CDR2 reads SMNVEV (reference sequence). CDR3 DNA sequence: TGTGCCAGCAGTTTAAAGGGGTACGGTGGCTACACCTTC. This sequence encodes CASSLKGYGGYTF.

The chain joins TRBV7-2 to TRBJ2-7, with 8 bases identical to TRBD2. After removal of 5 bases from V and 5 bases from J, the junction contained 5 bases not matched to a gene. The CDR3 spans 13 residues. CDR1 is SGHTA, CDR2 FQGNSA, per germline. CDR3 sequence reads: CASSRREGDEQYF. In DNA, the CDR3 is TGTGCCAGCAGCCGCCGGGAGGGCGACGAGCAGTACTTC. Full variable domain (rest looked up from reference TRBV7-2 and TRBJ2-7): GAGVSQSPSNKVTEKGKDVELRCDPISGHTALYWYRQSLGQGLEFLIYFQGNSAPDKSGLPSDRFSAERTGGSVSTLTIQRTQQEDSAVYLCASSRREGDEQYFGPGTRLTVT.